Listed here is a single T cell receptor (beta chain). Original handling: Amplification of reference gene primers was used by the study to estimate nucleated cell counts. Profiling relied on immunoSEQ multiplex PCR, and the TCRdb table lists in-frame clones only, not all of them. The V and J calls and clone size were taken over from that table, and D and trimming were inferred from the DNA. The sample comprises 140,000 to 150,000 clones, 80% of which are singletons, and about 4% rests with the top ten. The data originate from a study of blood T cell repertoires in COVID-19. At the level of the study: Donors in the United States, Italy and Spain gave samples during acute or convalescent COVID-19. The analysed material was cDNA or gDNA that came from T cells, B-cell-depleted T cells, or PBMCs.

In germline, CDR1 is SGHDT, CDR2 YYEEEE. Trimming took off 5 bases at V and 1 base at J, with 12 bases between the two ends. This CDR3 is built from 14 residues. Sequenced: peripheral blood. The TCR comes from a man aged 65 to 85 who had recovered from COVID-19. The chain recombines TRBV5-6 with TRBJ1-1; D is ambiguous. The DNA of the CDR3 is TGTGCCAGCAGTTACCGGGGAGAGAACACTGAAGCTTTCTTT. Protein sequence: CASSYRGENTEAFF.